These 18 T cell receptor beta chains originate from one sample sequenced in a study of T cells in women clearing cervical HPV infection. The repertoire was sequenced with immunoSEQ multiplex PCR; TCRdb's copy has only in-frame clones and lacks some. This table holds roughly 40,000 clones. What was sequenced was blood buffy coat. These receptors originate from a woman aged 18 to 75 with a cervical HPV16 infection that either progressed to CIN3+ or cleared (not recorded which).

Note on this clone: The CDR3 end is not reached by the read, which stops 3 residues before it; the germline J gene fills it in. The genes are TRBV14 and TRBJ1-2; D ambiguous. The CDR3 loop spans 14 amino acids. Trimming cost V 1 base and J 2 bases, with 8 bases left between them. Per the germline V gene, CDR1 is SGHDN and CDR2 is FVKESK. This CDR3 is CASSQVSGNYGYTF. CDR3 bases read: TGTGCCAGCAGCCAAGTTTCAGGAAACTATGGC. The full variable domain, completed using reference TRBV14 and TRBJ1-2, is EAGVTQFPSHSVIEKGQTVTLRCDPISGHDNLYWYRRVMGKEIKFLLHFVKESKQDESGMPNNRFLAERTGGTYSTLKVQPAELEDSGVYFCASSQVSGNYGYTFGSGTRLTVV.

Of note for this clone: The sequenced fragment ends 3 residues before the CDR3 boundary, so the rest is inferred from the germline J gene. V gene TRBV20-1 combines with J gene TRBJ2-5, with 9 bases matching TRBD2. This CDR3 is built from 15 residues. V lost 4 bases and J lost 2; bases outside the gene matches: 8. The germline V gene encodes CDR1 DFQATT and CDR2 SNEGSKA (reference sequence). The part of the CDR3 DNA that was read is TGCAGTGCTACGCCAGCGGGGGGCCTACAAGAGACC. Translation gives CSATPAGGLQET. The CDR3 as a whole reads CSATPAGGLQETQYF.

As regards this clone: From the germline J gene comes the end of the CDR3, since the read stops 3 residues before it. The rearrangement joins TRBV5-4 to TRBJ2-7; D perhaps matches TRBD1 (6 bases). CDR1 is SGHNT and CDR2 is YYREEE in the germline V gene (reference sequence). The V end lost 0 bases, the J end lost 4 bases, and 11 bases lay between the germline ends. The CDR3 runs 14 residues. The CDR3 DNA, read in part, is TGTGCCAGCAGCTTGGCCGGGACACCATACGAG. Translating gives CASSLAGTPYE. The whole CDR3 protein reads CASSLAGTPYEQYF.

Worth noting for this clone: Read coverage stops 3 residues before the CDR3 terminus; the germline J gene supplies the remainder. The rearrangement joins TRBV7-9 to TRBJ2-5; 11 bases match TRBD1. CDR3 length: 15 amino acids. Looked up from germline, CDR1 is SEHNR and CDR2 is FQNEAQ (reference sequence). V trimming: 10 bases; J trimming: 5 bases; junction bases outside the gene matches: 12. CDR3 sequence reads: CATYPRTGGVETQYF. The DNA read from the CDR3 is TGTGCCACCTATCCGAGGACAGGGGGCGTCGAGACC.

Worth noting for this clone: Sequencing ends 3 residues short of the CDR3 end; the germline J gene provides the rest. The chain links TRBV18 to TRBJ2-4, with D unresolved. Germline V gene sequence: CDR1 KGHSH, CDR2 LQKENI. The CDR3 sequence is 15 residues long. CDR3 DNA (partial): TGTGCCAGCTCACCAGAACCTATAGCTAACTATGGT. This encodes CASSPEPIANYG. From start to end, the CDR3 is CASSPEPIANYGQYF.

The CDR3 loop is CASSYGTEDYDYTF. Partial CDR3 DNA: TGTGCCAGTAGTTACGGGACAGAGGACTACGAC. The rearrangement joins TRBV19 to TRBJ1-2; 7 nucleotides match TRBD1. The CDR3 end is not reached by the read, which stops 3 residues before it; the germline J gene fills it in. The V gene's germline CDR1 is LNHDA and CDR2 SQIVND (reference sequence). The CDR3 runs 14 residues.

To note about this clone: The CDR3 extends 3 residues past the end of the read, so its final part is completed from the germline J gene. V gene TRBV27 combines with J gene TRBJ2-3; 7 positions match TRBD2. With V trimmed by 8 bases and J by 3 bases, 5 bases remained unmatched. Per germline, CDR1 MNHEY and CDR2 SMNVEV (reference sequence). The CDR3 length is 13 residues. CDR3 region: CASGLAATDTQYF. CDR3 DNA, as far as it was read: TGTGCCAGCGGTCTAGCGGCTACAGATACG.

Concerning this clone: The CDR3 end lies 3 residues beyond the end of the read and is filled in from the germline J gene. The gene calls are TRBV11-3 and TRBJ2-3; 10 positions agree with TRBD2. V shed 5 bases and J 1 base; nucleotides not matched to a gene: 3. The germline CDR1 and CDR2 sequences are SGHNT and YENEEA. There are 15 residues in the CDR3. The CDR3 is CASSVLAGGTDTQYF. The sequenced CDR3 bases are TGTGCCAGCAGCGTGCTAGCGGGGGGCACAGATACG.

The sequenced CDR3 bases are TGCAGTGCTAGATCGGGGAAACCCGGGGAG. Protein product: CSARSGKPGE. In full, the CDR3 is CSARSGKPGELFF. The chain carries TRBV20-1 and TRBJ2-2; maybe TRBD2 (5 bases). The observed sequence ends 3 residues before the CDR3 terminus, with the missing tail filled in from the germline J gene. Per the germline V gene, CDR1 is DFQATT and CDR2 is SNEGSKA (reference sequence). V gave up 2 bases and J gave up 6 bases, with 10 bases separating them. CDR3 length equals 13 residues.

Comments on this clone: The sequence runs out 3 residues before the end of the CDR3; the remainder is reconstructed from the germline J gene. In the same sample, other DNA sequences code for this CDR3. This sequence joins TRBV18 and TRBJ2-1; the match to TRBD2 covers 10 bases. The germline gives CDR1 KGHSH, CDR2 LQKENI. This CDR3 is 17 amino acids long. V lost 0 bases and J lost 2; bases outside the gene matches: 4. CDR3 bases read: TGTGCCAGCTCACCACCTAGGACTAGCGGAACCTACAATGAG. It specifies CASSPPRTSGTYNE. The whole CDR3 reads CASSPPRTSGTYNEQFF.

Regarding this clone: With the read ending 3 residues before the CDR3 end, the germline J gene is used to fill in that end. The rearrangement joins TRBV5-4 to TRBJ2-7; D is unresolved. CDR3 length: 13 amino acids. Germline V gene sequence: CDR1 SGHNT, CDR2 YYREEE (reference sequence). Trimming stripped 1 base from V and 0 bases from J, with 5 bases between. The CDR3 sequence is CASSLISSYEQYF. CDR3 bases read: TGTGCCAGCAGCTTGATTAGCTCCTACGAG.

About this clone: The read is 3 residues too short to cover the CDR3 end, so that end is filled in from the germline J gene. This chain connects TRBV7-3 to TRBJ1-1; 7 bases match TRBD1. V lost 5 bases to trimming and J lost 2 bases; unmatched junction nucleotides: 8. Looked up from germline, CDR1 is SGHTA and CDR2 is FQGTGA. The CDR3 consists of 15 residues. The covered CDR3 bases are TGTGCCAGCAGCATCCAGGGGGGCGTTAACACTGAA. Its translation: CASSIQGGVNTE. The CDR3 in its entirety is CASSIQGGVNTEAFF.

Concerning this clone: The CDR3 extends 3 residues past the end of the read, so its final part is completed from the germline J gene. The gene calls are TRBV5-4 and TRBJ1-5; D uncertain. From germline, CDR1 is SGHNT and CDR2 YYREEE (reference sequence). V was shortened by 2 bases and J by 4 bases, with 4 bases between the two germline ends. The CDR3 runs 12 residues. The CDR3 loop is CASSLGNQPQHF. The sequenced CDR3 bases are TGTGCCAGCAGCTTAGGGAATCAGCCC.

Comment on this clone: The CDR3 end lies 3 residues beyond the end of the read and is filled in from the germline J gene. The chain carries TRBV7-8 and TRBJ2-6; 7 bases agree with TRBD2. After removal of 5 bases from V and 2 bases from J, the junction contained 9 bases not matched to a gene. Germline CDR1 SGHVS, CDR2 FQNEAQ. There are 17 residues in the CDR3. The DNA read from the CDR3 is TGTGCCAGCAGCACAAGAGGCCGGGGGGCTGGGGCCAACGTC. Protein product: CASSTRGRGAGANV. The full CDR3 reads CASSTRGRGAGANVLTF.

Incomplete CDR3 DNA: TGTGCCAGCAGTGTGGGACAGGCTTATGGC. The encoded protein is CASSVGQAYG. The whole CDR3 sequence is CASSVGQAYGYTF. This rearrangement joins TRBV6-1 to TRBJ1-2, with TRBD1 identical over 8 bases. The observed sequence ends 3 residues before the CDR3 terminus, with the missing tail filled in from the germline J gene. CDR3 size: 13 residues. Trimming removed 4 bases from V and 5 bases from J; junction bases left unmatched: 3. Germline-derived CDR1 and CDR2 are MNHNS and SASEGT.

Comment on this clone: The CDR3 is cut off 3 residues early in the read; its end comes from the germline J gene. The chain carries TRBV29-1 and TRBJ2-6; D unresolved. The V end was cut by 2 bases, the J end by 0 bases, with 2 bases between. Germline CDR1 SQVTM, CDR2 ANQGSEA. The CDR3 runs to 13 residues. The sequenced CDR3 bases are TGCAGCGTTGAACGCTCTGGGGCCAACGTC. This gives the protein CSVERSGANV. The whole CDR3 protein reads CSVERSGANVLTF.

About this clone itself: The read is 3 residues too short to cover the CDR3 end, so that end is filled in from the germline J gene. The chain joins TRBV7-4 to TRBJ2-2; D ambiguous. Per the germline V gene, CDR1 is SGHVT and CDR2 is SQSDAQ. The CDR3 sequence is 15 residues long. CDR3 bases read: TGTGCCAGCAGCCTCCCCCACACAACTAATGAAAAG. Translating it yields CASSLPHTTNEK. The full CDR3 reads CASSLPHTTNEKLFF.

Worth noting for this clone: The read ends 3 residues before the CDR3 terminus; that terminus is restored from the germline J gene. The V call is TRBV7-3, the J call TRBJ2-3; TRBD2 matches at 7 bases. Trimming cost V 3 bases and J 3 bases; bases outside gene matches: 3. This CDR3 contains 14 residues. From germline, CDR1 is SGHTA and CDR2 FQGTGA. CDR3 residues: CASSLTSPTDTQYF. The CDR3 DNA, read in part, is TGTGCCAGCAGCTTGACTAGCCCAACAGATACG.